These 3 T cell receptor beta chains were sequenced from one sample in a study of response to subunit inactivated influenza vaccine. MiXCR, applied by TCRdb to the RT-PCR reads, yields one record per CDR3 protein. Here the sample spans under 500,000 distinct CDR3 sequences, about 10% being singletons. The sample was PBMCs from blood, taken more than 35 days after vaccination. All receptors come from a man aged 50 or older who received an inactivated influenza vaccine.

This clonotype was picked up a small number of times. The chain joins TRBV5-1 to TRBJ2-1, with 8 bases identical to TRBD2. Germline CDR1 SGHRS, CDR2 YFSETQ. Trimming removed 3 bases from V and 8 bases from J; junction bases left unmatched: 13. CDR3 size: 16 residues. Here the CDR3 DNA reads TGCGCCAGCAGCTCTGGGAATAGCGGGGTCTTGGATGAGCAGTTCTTC. As protein: CASSSGNSGVLDEQFF. Using reference TRBV5-1 and TRBJ2-1 for the parts outside the CDR3, the full variable domain is KAGVTQTPRYLIKTRGQQVTLSCSPISGHRSVSWYQQTPGQGLQFLFEYFSETQRNKGNFPGRFSGRQFSNSRSEMNVSTLELGDSALYLCASSSGNSGVLDEQFFGPGTRLTVL.

This clonotype turned up a few times. This chain's CDR3 is CASSPTGWSRYGYTF. CDR3 bases: TGTGCCAGCAGTCCGACAGGGTGGAGTAGGTATGGCTACACCTTC. This chain connects TRBV12-3 or TRBV12-4 to TRBJ1-2; 7 nucleotides agree with TRBD1. The CDR3 is 15 residues long. J gave up 5 bases and V 5 bases, and 11 bases lay outside the gene matches.

The sample holds many counts of this clonotype. The CDR3 coding sequence is TGTGCCAGCAGTTTGCGAGGTTTCAATCAGCCCCAGCATTTT. Amino acids: CASSLRGFNQPQHF. This chain joins TRBV27 and TRBJ1-5; the D is unclear. Germline values: CDR1 MNHEY, CDR2 SMNVEV (reference sequence). The CDR3 runs to 14 residues. V gave up 3 bases and J gave up 3 bases, with 9 bases separating them.